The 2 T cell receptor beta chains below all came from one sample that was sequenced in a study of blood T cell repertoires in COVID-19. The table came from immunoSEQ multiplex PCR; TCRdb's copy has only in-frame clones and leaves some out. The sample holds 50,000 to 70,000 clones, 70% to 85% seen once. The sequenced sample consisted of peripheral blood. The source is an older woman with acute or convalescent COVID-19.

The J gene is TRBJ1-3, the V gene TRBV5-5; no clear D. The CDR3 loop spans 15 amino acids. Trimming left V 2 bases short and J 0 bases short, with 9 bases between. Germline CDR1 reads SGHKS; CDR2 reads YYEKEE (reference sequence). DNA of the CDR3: TGTGCCAGCAGCTTCCCCGGGATCTCTGGAAACACCATATATTTT. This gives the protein CASSFPGISGNTIYF.

The CDR3 spells CASSFAGSGNTIYF. The CDR3 DNA sequence: TGTGCCAGCAGCTTCGCGGGCTCTGGAAACACCATATATTTT. The genes are TRBV5-4 and TRBJ1-3; D not resolved. In germline, CDR1 is SGHNT, CDR2 YYREEE (reference sequence). V gave up 2 bases and J gave up 0 bases, with 6 bases separating them. The length of the CDR3 is 14 residues.